These T cell receptor beta chains were read from a single sample in a study of response to subunit inactivated influenza vaccine. From the RT-PCR reads, TCRdb called clonotypes with MiXCR, one entry per CDR3 protein. The sample yields over 750,000 distinct CDR3 sequences, 21% seen once. The starting material was PBMCs from blood, obtained 5 days after vaccination. The receptors shown here come from a man aged 50-60 years who received an inactivated influenza vaccine. Each CDR3 is given with its conserved first and last residue. D genes are given only for firm matches. The size field is filled for only some rows; it gives once, few, many or a size class.

v_call	clone_size	j_call	d_call	cdr3_nt	cdr3_aa
TRBV15	.	TRBJ2-5	TRBD1	TGTGCCACCAGCAGAGACCGGACAGGCTCTGACACCCAGTACTTC	CATSRDRTGSDTQYF
TRBV27	few	TRBJ2-7	TRBD1	TGTGCCAGCAGCCCGGACAGGGAAGAGCAGTACTTC	CASSPDREEQYF
TRBV3-1	few	TRBJ2-5	.	TGTGCCAGCAGCCAAGTTGAGTGGCAAGAGACCCAGTACTTC	CASSQVEWQETQYF
TRBV6-2/TRBV6-3	.	TRBJ2-3	TRBD2	TGTGCCAGCAGCCACCCCCCGGGGCGGGGGAAGGCAGATACGCAGTATTTT	CASSHPPGRGKADTQYF
TRBV7-2	.	TRBJ2-2	.	TGTGCCAGCAGCTTAGCGTCCGGGACCTACACCGGGGAGCTGTTTTTT	CASSLASGTYTGELFF
TRBV5-1	few	TRBJ2-5	.	TGCGCCAGCAGACAAGGGGCCCAAGAGACCCAGTACTTC	CASRQGAQETQYF
TRBV20-1	.	TRBJ2-1	.	TGCAGTGCTAGAACTGGGGGGGGGGCCAATGAGCAGTTCTTC	CSARTGGGANEQFF
TRBV12-3/TRBV12-4	.	TRBJ2-2	.	TGTGCCAGCAGCGGACACAACACCGGGGAGCTGTTTTTT	CASSGHNTGELFF
TRBV5-1	few	TRBJ2-2	TRBD2	TGCGCCAGCGGTTCTAGCGGTAACACCGGGGAGCTGTTTTTT	CASGSSGNTGELFF
TRBV20-1	.	TRBJ2-1	TRBD2	TGCAGTGCGCGAAAAGCGGGATTAGTCTACAATGAGCAGTTCTTC	CSARKAGLVYNEQFF
TRBV6-2/TRBV6-3	.	TRBJ2-7	.	TGTGCCACCAAAAAGACACCTTACTACGAGCAGTACTTC	CATKKTPYYEQYF
TRBV5-1	.	TRBJ2-1	TRBD2	TGCGCCAGCAGCATAAGCGGAGCGGGGGGGCAAAATGAGCAGTTCTTC	CASSISGAGGQNEQFF
TRBV29-1	few	TRBJ1-1	.	TGCAGCGTTCTTGGGCTTACCGGGTGGGCTGAAGCTTTCTTT	CSVLGLTGWAEAFF
TRBV18	few	TRBJ1-1	TRBD1	TGTGCCAGCTCACCGATTCGGACAGGGGAGGCCACTGAAGCTTTCTTT	CASSPIRTGEATEAFF
TRBV20-1	many	TRBJ2-2	TRBD2	TGCAGTGCGTGGGAGGGACGTCGGGGGGACACCGGGGAGCTGTTTTTT	CSAWEGRRGDTGELFF
TRBV25-1	.	TRBJ2-1	.	TGTGCCAGCAGTGGCGTGGAGCAGTTCTTC	CASSGVEQFF
TRBV28	.	TRBJ1-5	.	TGTGCCAGCAGCTTACGGACAGTGTTTTACGGCAATCAGCCCCAGCATTTT	CASSLRTVFYGNQPQHF
TRBV20-1	.	TRBJ2-1	.	TGCAGTAATAGCCCCAATGAGCAGTTCTTC	CSNSPNEQFF
TRBV6-5	.	TRBJ1-2	TRBD1	TGTGCCAGCAGTTACGGGACAGGGCCCAACTATGGCTACACCTTC	CASSYGTGPNYGYTF
TRBV20-1	.	TRBJ2-2	.	TGCAGTGCTAGGCGGACTGGGGGGTCCACCGGGGAGCTGTTTTTT	CSARRTGGSTGELFF
TRBV7-2	.	TRBJ2-3	.	TGTGCCAGCAGCGCCCAGGTTCCCGCGGTAGAGTATTTT	CASSAQVPAVEYF
TRBV20-1	few	TRBJ2-1	.	TGCAGTGCTAGAGAGAAGAATCCCAAGGGGCTGGGGGGTGAGCAGTTCTTC	CSAREKNPKGLGGEQFF
TRBV19	many	TRBJ2-5	.	TGTGCCAGTAGTACTCGGAGCCTCGGGGAGACCCAGTACTTC	CASSTRSLGETQYF
TRBV12-3/TRBV12-4	.	TRBJ2-5	.	TGTGCCATCAGTCCAAACACAGGTGGGGGTGAGACCCAGTACTTC	CAISPNTGGGETQYF
TRBV5-1	few	TRBJ2-7	.	TGCGCCAGCAGCCCGCAACAGGCCTACGAGCAGTACTTC	CASSPQQAYEQYF
TRBV30	.	TRBJ2-2	.	TGTGCCGGCTGGAACACCGGGGAGCTGTTTTTT	CAGWNTGELFF
TRBV7-8	few	TRBJ2-1	.	TGTGCCAGCAGCTTAGCCGGGACCCAGTCGAGTGAGCAGTTCTTC	CASSLAGTQSSEQFF
TRBV24-1	few	TRBJ2-2	.	TGTGCCACCAGGCCAGGAGTCACCGGGGAGCTGTTTTTT	CATRPGVTGELFF
TRBV6-2/TRBV6-3	few	TRBJ1-5	.	TGTGCCAGCAGTTACACGTCCCGGGACACGAGCAATCAGCCCCAGCATTTT	CASSYTSRDTSNQPQHF
TRBV10-3	.	TRBJ2-3	TRBD2	TGTGCCACAGGGCCGGGGGGATATGGCACAGATACGCAGTATTTT	CATGPGGYGTDTQYF
TRBV7-2	.	TRBJ2-5	TRBD2	TGTGCCAGCAGCAAACTAGCGGGAGAGGTGGAGACCCAGTACTTC	CASSKLAGEVETQYF
TRBV24-1	many	TRBJ2-2	.	TGTGCCACCAGCTACAGGACTATTAACACCGGGGAGCTGTTTTTT	CATSYRTINTGELFF
TRBV11-2	few	TRBJ2-5	TRBD2	TGTGCCAGCAGCTTACGGAGACTAGCGGACCAAGAGACCCAGTACTTC	CASSLRRLADQETQYF
TRBV7-9	.	TRBJ1-2	.	TGTGCCAGCAGTCCGCACAACTATGGCTACACCTTC	CASSPHNYGYTF
TRBV12-3/TRBV12-4	.	TRBJ2-7	.	TGTGCCAGCAGTTTGCGAAGGAGGGTCTACGAGCAGTACTTC	CASSLRRRVYEQYF
TRBV9	many	TRBJ2-5	.	TGTGCCAGCAGCGTAGGGGACGGGGGCTACCAAGAGACCCAGTACTTC	CASSVGDGGYQETQYF
TRBV20-1	.	TRBJ2-1	.	TGCAGTGCTACAAGACTAGTTAATGAGCAGTTCTTC	CSATRLVNEQFF
TRBV6-2/TRBV6-3	few	TRBJ2-1	.	TGTGCCAGCAGTGAATACCAGGGAGAGCAGTTCTTC	CASSEYQGEQFF
TRBV7-2	few	TRBJ2-7	TRBD2	TGTGCCAGCAGCTTAACGCTAGCGGGCTACGAGCAGTACTTC	CASSLTLAGYEQYF
TRBV24-1	.	TRBJ2-1	TRBD2	TGTGCCACCAGTGAGGGGACTAGCGGGAGGGGCATTTTCTTC	CATSEGTSGRGIFF
TRBV5-1	.	TRBJ2-3	.	TGCGCCAGCAGCTTACAAAGCCCAGATACGCAGTATTTT	CASSLQSPDTQYF
TRBV7-3	.	TRBJ2-2	TRBD1	TGTGCCAGCAGCTCTCGGACAGGGGGCAACACCGGGGAGCTGTTTTTT	CASSSRTGGNTGELFF
TRBV10-3	.	TRBJ2-7	.	TGTGCCATCAGTGCGAAAACCTACGAGCAGTACTTC	CAISAKTYEQYF
TRBV20-1	few	TRBJ1-5	.	TGCAGTGCTAGAGATTTTGGGGGGGGGTACCATCAGCCCCAGCATTTT	CSARDFGGGYHQPQHF
TRBV6-2/TRBV6-3	many	TRBJ1-2	TRBD1	TGTGCCGGCGCGGGTTTTGGCAGGGGGATCGATGGCTACACCTTC	CAGAGFGRGIDGYTF
TRBV2	few	TRBJ2-2	TRBD1	TGTGCCAGCAGTCAAGACAGGGTAGTAGCCGGGGAGCTGTTTTTT	CASSQDRVVAGELFF
TRBV4-3	.	TRBJ2-2	.	TGCGCCAGCAGCCAAGACAGGGGTCCCGGGGAGCTGTTTTTT	CASSQDRGPGELFF
TRBV12-3/TRBV12-4	few	TRBJ2-5	.	TGTGCCAGCAGCTCCTCGTTTGGGACCCAGTACTTC	CASSSSFGTQYF
TRBV11-2	.	TRBJ2-7	TRBD2	TGTGCCAGCAGCAGCGGGGGCTTATACGAGCAGTACTTC	CASSSGGLYEQYF
TRBV10-3	.	TRBJ2-2	.	TGTGCCATCAGTGAGACAGGGTCGAACACCGGGGAGCTGTTTTTT	CAISETGSNTGELFF
TRBV6-2/TRBV6-3	few	TRBJ2-3	TRBD1	TGTGCCAGCAGTTACTTGACTCCGGGACAGGCCCGCACAGATACGCAGTATTTT	CASSYLTPGQARTDTQYF
TRBV7-9	.	TRBJ2-7	TRBD2	TGTGCCAGCAGCTCACGACTAGCGGGGGGCCCACGCTACGAGCAGTACTTC	CASSSRLAGGPRYEQYF
TRBV6-5	.	TRBJ2-2	.	TGTGCCAGCAGTTACTCCGTTTTCGCCGGGGAGCTGTTTTTT	CASSYSVFAGELFF
TRBV7-2	few	TRBJ1-4	.	TGTGCCAGCAGCTTAGTGACTTCCGGCGAACTGTTTTTT	CASSLVTSGELFF
TRBV5-5	.	TRBJ2-5	TRBD2	TGTGCCAGCAGCTTGGGACTAGCGGGCAACCAAGAGACCCAGTACTTC	CASSLGLAGNQETQYF
TRBV10-3	many	TRBJ2-7	TRBD2	TGTGCCGTAAGTCCGACTAGCGGGAGCCTCCATGCCTACGAGCAGTACTTC	CAVSPTSGSLHAYEQYF
TRBV7-8	.	TRBJ1-5	.	TGTGCCAGCAGCTTAGACATAAGGGGGGGGCAGCCCCAGCATTTT	CASSLDIRGGQPQHF
TRBV7-9	once	TRBJ1-1	.	TGTGCCAGCAGCTATCAGGGTCGTAGTACTGAAGCTTTCTTT	CASSYQGRSTEAFF
TRBV28	.	TRBJ2-7	TRBD2	TGTGCCAGCAGACACGGGACTACCTACGAGCAGTACTTC	CASRHGTTYEQYF